This is a list of T cell receptor beta chains from one sample in a study of radiotherapy plus CTLA-4 blockade in lung cancer. Using immunoSEQ multiplex PCR, the repertoire was profiled, and TCRdb retains in-frame clones only, with some absent. The repertoire holds tens of thousands of clones, with roughly four fifths as singletons. Source: peripheral blood, taken from a patient treated with radiotherapy plus ipilimumab. These receptors all stem from a human donor with non-small cell lung cancer who had stable disease on radiotherapy plus ipilimumab. CDR3s include the opening cysteine and the closing phenylalanine or tryptophan. Each record gives: clone size, V gene, D gene, CDR3 protein. The D gene is left open where the match is weak. Not all rows give a size; the values are once, few, many and, for expanded clones, a class.

>NA|TRBV7-2|TRBD2
CASSSAGLAGAFNEQFF
>NA|TRBV18|TRBD2
CASSPRTSGSTDTQYF
>NA|TRBV2|NA
CASTRESYEQYF
>NA|TRBV6-1|NA
CASSEAERTPWDYGYTF
>NA|TRBV4-1|TRBD2
CASSQWGGDSSSGANVLTF
>NA|TRBV7-3|TRBD2
CASSLGPAGSTDTQYF
>few|TRBV7-9|TRBD1
CASSPRDRTYEQYF
>NA|TRBV11-2|NA
CASSWRAESSYNEQFF
>NA|TRBV11-3|TRBD2
CASSPHSGRERDTQYF
>NA|TRBV6-4|NA
CASSEGPSQETQYF
>medium-sized|TRBV5-4|NA
CASSRPKDEQYF
>NA|TRBV6-5|TRBD1
CASSFSGGQETQYF
>NA|TRBV11-2|NA
CASSPRSRGANVLTF
>NA|TRBV2|NA
CASNLLNTGELFF
>NA|TRBV6-1|NA
CASSDPMGDLDYGYTF
>NA|TRBV5-1|TRBD2
CASKTSGGYNEQFF
>many|TRBV11-2|NA
CASSFPGAGPNSPLHF
>NA|TRBV6-1|TRBD2
CASAGGSAQYF